These T cell receptor beta chains were read from a single sample in a study of spatial heterogeneity in lung cancer. TCRdb independently ran MiXCR on the 5' RACE reads; one entry per CDR3 protein. Of about 120,000 distinct CDR3 sequences in the sample, 12% were seen once. Material: PBMCs, obtained at follow-up. The receptors stem from a male donor with early-stage non-small cell lung cancer. CDR3s leave out the opening cysteine and the closing phenylalanine or tryptophan. D genes are given only for firm matches.

v_call	cdr3_length	j_call	d_call	cdr3_aa
TRBV7-8	14	TRBJ1-5	TRBD1	ASSAGTGGAGQPQH
TRBV5-1	14	TRBJ2-2	TRBD1	ASSFRTGGNTGELF
TRBV24-1	14	TRBJ2-2	-	ATSDPGDGNTGELF
TRBV6-2/TRBV6-3	12	TRBJ2-7	TRBD1	ASSYPDRSNGQY
TRBV4-1	12	TRBJ2-3	-	ASSQETRGDTQY
TRBV2	13	TRBJ1-1	-	ASSNPRGLRTEAF
TRBV28	11	TRBJ2-5	-	ASSPAGEETQY
TRBV5-1	13	TRBJ2-1	TRBD1	ASSLTGTGLNEQF
TRBV7-3	14	TRBJ2-3	-	ASSLIVRGGEDTQY
TRBV19	9	TRBJ1-2	TRBD1	ASTYRGGYT
TRBV7-2	13	TRBJ1-6	-	ASSLVDTAGSPLH
TRBV7-9	12	TRBJ2-5	-	ASSPTGRRETQY
TRBV3-1	16	TRBJ2-5	TRBD2	ASSQAIKLAGGVETQY
TRBV9	16	TRBJ2-1	TRBD2	ASSVVPQLAGKYNEQF
TRBV5-1	12	TRBJ2-7	-	ASSLGVPDGEQY
TRBV4-2	11	TRBJ2-3	TRBD2	ASSQGLADTQY
TRBV3-1	12	TRBJ2-3	-	ASSPKTYTDTQY
TRBV7-9	14	TRBJ2-5	TRBD2	ASSPGTSGDQETQY
TRBV12-3/TRBV12-4	11	TRBJ2-1	-	ASSQDTLDEQF
TRBV7-2	14	TRBJ2-7	TRBD2	ASSRGTSPYSYEQY
TRBV20-1	16	TRBJ2-3	TRBD2	GAKSPGLAELRTDTQY
TRBV20-1	11	TRBJ1-4	-	SARLGGDEKLF
TRBV5-4	13	TRBJ2-2	TRBD1	ASSPRDRGQGELF
TRBV6-4	12	TRBJ1-5	TRBD1	ASSAGTGTQPQH
TRBV12-3/TRBV12-4	15	TRBJ1-1	-	ASTEREGLPRRTEAF
TRBV6-6	12	TRBJ1-2	TRBD1	ASSPQGADYGYT
TRBV19	12	TRBJ2-7	TRBD1	ASSTIGTAYEQY
TRBV5-1	13	TRBJ1-1	-	ASSLMGVPNTEAF
TRBV20-1	10	TRBJ2-2	-	SALAGTGELF
TRBV12-3/TRBV12-4	12	TRBJ1-6	-	ASSFTRGNSPLH
TRBV7-6	14	TRBJ1-5	TRBD1	ASSLEGAGGNQPQH
TRBV9	13	TRBJ2-5	-	ASSVSWTTTETQY
TRBV2	13	TRBJ2-2	-	ASSERTHNTGELF
TRBV12-3/TRBV12-4	11	TRBJ1-1	-	ASSFWYNTEAF
TRBV11-2	14	TRBJ2-7	TRBD2	ASSPASGGSSYEQY
TRBV11-2	12	TRBJ2-7	TRBD1	ASSSGTESYEQY
TRBV29-1	12	TRBJ2-7	-	SVVGRRGTYEQY
TRBV7-2	12	TRBJ2-3	TRBD1	ASSSQGAADTQY
TRBV9	12	TRBJ2-3	TRBD2	ASSLAGRTDTQY
TRBV7-2	12	TRBJ1-2	TRBD1	ASSLTGGDYGYT
TRBV3-1	12	TRBJ2-2	-	ASTPPGNTGELF
TRBV12-3/TRBV12-4	11	TRBJ1-1	-	ASSLSWDTEAF
TRBV6-2/TRBV6-3	13	TRBJ2-7	-	ASSYSGDIFYEQY
TRBV6-5	11	TRBJ1-2	TRBD1	ASSQDRGNGYT
TRBV4-3	14	TRBJ2-4	TRBD2	ASSPIAGGPGNIQY
TRBV20-1	11	TRBJ1-2	-	SAPPREGNGYT
TRBV18	14	TRBJ2-7	-	ASSPSTGPSSYEQY